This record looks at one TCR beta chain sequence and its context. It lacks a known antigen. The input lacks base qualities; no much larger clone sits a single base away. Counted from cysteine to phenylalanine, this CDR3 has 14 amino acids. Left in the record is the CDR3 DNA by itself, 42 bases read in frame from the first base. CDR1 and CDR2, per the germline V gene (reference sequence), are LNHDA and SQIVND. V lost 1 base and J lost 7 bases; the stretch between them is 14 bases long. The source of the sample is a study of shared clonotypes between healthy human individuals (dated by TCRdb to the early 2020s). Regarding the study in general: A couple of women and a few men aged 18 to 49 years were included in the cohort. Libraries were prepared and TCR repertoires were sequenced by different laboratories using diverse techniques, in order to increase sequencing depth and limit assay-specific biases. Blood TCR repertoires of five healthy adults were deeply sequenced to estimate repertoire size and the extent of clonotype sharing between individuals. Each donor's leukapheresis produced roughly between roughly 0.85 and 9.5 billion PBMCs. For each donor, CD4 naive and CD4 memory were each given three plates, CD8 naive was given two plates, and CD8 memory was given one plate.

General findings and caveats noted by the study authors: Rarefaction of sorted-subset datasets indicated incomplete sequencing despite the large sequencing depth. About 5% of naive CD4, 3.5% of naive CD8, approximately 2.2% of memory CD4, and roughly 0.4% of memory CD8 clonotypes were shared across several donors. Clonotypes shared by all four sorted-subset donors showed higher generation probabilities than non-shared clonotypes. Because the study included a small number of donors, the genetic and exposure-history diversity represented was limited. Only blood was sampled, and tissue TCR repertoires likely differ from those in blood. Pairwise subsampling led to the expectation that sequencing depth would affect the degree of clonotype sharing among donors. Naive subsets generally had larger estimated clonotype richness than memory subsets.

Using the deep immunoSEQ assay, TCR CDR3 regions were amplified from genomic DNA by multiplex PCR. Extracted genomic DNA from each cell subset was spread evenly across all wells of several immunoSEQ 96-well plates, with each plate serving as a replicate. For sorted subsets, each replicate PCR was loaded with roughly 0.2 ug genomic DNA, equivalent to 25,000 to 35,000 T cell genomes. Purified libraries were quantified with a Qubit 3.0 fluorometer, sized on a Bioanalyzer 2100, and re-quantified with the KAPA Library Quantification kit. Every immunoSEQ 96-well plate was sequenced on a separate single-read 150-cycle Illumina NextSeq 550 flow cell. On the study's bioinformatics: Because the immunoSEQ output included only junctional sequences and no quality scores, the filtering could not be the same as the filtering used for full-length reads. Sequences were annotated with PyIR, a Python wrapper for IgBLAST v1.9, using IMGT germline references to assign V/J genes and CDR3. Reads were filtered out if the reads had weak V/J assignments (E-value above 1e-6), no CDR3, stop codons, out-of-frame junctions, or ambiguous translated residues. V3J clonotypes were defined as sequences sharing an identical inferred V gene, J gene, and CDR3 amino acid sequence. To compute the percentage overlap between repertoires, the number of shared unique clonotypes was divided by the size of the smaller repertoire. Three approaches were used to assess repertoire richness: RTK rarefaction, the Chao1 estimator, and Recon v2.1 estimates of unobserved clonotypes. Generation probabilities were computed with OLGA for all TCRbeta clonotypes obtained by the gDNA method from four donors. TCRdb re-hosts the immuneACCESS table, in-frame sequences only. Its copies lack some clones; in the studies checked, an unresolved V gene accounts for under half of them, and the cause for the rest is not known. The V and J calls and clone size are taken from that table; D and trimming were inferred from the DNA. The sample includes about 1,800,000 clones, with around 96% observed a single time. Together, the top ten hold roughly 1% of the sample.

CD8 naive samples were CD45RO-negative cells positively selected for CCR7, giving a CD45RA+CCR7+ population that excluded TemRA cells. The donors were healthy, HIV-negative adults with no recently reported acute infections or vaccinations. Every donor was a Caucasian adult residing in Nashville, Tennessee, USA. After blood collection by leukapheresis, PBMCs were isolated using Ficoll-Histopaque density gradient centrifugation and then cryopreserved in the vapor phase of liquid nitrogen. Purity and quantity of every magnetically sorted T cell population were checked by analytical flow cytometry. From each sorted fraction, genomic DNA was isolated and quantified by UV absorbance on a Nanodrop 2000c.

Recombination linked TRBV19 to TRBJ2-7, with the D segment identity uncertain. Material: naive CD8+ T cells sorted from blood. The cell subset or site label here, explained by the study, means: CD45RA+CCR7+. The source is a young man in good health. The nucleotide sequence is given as TGTGCCAGTAGTATAGTGGACGGTAATGGGGAGCAGTACTTC. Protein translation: CASSIVDGNGEQYF.